This T cell receptor beta chain was sequenced in a study of Ad26.COV2.S vaccination and SARS-CoV-2 variants. Noted treatment: 15 to 20 received Ad26.COV2.S at low or high dose, single or two shots; roughly 5 received placebo; per-sample allocation not given. Sample collection was performed on day 63 after the first vaccine or placebo injection. Clones were sequenced by immunoSEQ multiplex PCR, and TCRdb holds only the in-frame ones, with some missing. This table has some 250,000 clones, approximately 88% appearing once. The material sequenced was peripheral blood, taken in a trial of Ad26.COV2.S vaccine versus placebo. The TCR originated in a person aged 18-65 years who received the Ad26.COV2.S COVID-19 vaccine or a placebo.

The CDR3 DNA sequence: TGTGCCAGCAGTTTATCGTACCTAGGTGGCTACACCTTC. Amino acids: CASSLSYLGGYTF. V usage is TRBV27 and J usage is TRBJ1-2, with D uncertain. V lost 0 bases and J lost 7, with 9 bases in between. This CDR3 has 13 amino acids. Germline V lookup: CDR1 MNHEY, CDR2 SMNVEV (reference sequence).